This TCR beta chain stems from a study of blood T cells in healthy people across ages. Study-level results: The study could not conclusively compare naive and antigen-experienced cells, given its unsorted PBMCs. Long-lived donors exceeded aged donors in naive CD4+ cells and diversity. Naive T cell percentage by flow cytometry tracked strongly with beta diversity.

V lost 7 bases, J lost 5 bases, and 7 bases stayed unmatched. This CDR3 region has 14 residues. CDR1 is KGHSH and CDR2 is LQKENI in the germline V gene. The total RNA that was extracted per sample amounted to at least 5 micrograms. Combining a sample-barcoded 5' primer with a J-beta primer mix, a second PCR ran for 7 to 11 cycles. A single record per CDR3 protein comes from TCRdb applying MiXCR to the 5' RACE reads. The table records around 990,000 distinct CDR3 sequences, under 40% of them present only once. For this clonotype: Its antigen is undetermined.

The sequencing input was blood. The chain is built from TRBV18 and TRBJ1-1; 10 bases align to TRBD1. This clonotype was sampled from a man younger than 30 in good health. CDR3 DNA: TGTGCCAGCTTACCGACAGGGGGCCGGACTGAAGCTTTCTTT. It is translated as CASLPTGGRTEAFF. The variable domain in full, completed from reference TRBV18 and TRBJ1-1, reads NAGVMQNPRHLVRRRGQEARLRCSPMKGHSHVYWYRQLPEEGLKFMVYLQKENIIDESGMPKERFSAEFPKEGPSILRIQQVVRGDSAAYFCASLPTGGRTEAFFGQGTRLTVV.